Listed below are T cell receptor beta chains from one sample, sequenced in a study of cytomegalovirus exposure and HLA in healthy donors. Produced via immunoSEQ multiplex PCR; TCRdb's table is partial and in-frame only. The table lists 100,000 to 150,000 clones, 70% to 85% of them singletons. The material sequenced was PBMCs. The receptors come from a woman aged 40 to 55 in good health and CMV-seropositive. CDR3s include the opening cysteine and the closing phenylalanine or tryptophan. Fields, in order: D gene, clone size, V gene, J gene, CDR3 DNA, CDR3 protein. The D gene is left open where the match is weak. Clone size is given for some rows only: seen once, a few or many times, or a class if the clone is expanded.

D gene: -
clone size: -
V gene: TRBV15
J gene: TRBJ2-5
CDR3 DNA: TGTGCCACCAGCCGACCAGCGGGTCCGGGAGAGACCCAGTACTTC
CDR3 protein: CATSRPAGPGETQYF

D gene: -
clone size: few
V gene: TRBV6-1
J gene: TRBJ2-5
CDR3 DNA: TGTGCCAGCAGTGAAGCGCTCGGGGGCCAGTACTTC
CDR3 protein: CASSEALGGQYF

D gene: TRBD1
clone size: -
V gene: TRBV27
J gene: TRBJ1-2
CDR3 DNA: TGTGCCAGCTCCGAGGGTAGGGGGCAGAATGGCTACACCTTC
CDR3 protein: CASSEGRGQNGYTF

D gene: TRBD1
clone size: -
V gene: TRBV29-1
J gene: TRBJ1-1
CDR3 DNA: TGCAGCGTACGGACAGGATCGAACACTGAAGCTTTCTTT
CDR3 protein: CSVRTGSNTEAFF

D gene: TRBD2
clone size: few
V gene: TRBV30
J gene: TRBJ2-1
CDR3 DNA: TGTGCCTGGAAACTAGCGGGAGTTGGTAATGAGCAGTTCTTC
CDR3 protein: CAWKLAGVGNEQFF

D gene: -
clone size: -
V gene: TRBV27
J gene: TRBJ1-2
CDR3 DNA: TGTGCCAGCAGTTTGGCCGGTAGGGGATCCTTAGGGGGCTACACCTTC
CDR3 protein: CASSLAGRGSLGGYTF

D gene: TRBD1
clone size: few
V gene: TRBV5-1
J gene: TRBJ1-2
CDR3 DNA: TGCGCCAGCAGCGGGGACAGGAGCGCTTATGGCTACACCTTC
CDR3 protein: CASSGDRSAYGYTF

D gene: TRBD1
clone size: -
V gene: TRBV7-9
J gene: TRBJ2-7
CDR3 DNA: TGTGCCAGCAGCCCGACAGGGGGCGACGAGCAGTACTTC
CDR3 protein: CASSPTGGDEQYF

D gene: -
clone size: -
V gene: TRBV9
J gene: TRBJ2-1
CDR3 DNA: TGTGCCAGCAGCACGGGAACCGGGACTTCATACAATGAGCAGTTCTTC
CDR3 protein: CASSTGTGTSYNEQFF

D gene: TRBD2
clone size: -
V gene: TRBV27
J gene: TRBJ2-3
CDR3 DNA: TGTGCCAGCAGCCTGACTAGCGGCCTAGATACGCAGTATTTT
CDR3 protein: CASSLTSGLDTQYF

D gene: TRBD1
clone size: -
V gene: TRBV5-1
J gene: TRBJ2-2
CDR3 DNA: TGCGCCAGCAGTTCAGGGGGTACCACCGGGGAGCTGTTTTTT
CDR3 protein: CASSSGGTTGELFF

D gene: -
clone size: few
V gene: TRBV19
J gene: TRBJ1-5
CDR3 DNA: TGTGCCAGTAGTAGAGGCGGGCTAGGCAATCAGCCCCAGCATTTT
CDR3 protein: CASSRGGLGNQPQHF

D gene: -
clone size: -
V gene: TRBV28
J gene: TRBJ2-3
CDR3 DNA: TGTGCCAGCAATCCTCTAGGGGGAGTCACAGATACGCAGTATTTT
CDR3 protein: CASNPLGGVTDTQYF

D gene: TRBD1
clone size: -
V gene: TRBV28
J gene: TRBJ2-6
CDR3 DNA: TGTGCCAGCAGTTTACAGGGGGCTGGGGCCAACGTCCTGACTTTC
CDR3 protein: CASSLQGAGANVLTF

D gene: TRBD2
clone size: -
V gene: TRBV9
J gene: TRBJ2-3
CDR3 DNA: TGTGCCAGCAGTCTTAGCGGGAGGAGTGGAGATACGCAGTATTTT
CDR3 protein: CASSLSGRSGDTQYF

D gene: -
clone size: -
V gene: TRBV28
J gene: TRBJ2-7
CDR3 DNA: TGTGCCAGCAGCAGGGGAGCCTACGAGCAGTACTTC
CDR3 protein: CASSRGAYEQYF

D gene: -
clone size: -
V gene: TRBV28
J gene: TRBJ2-6
CDR3 DNA: TGTGCCAGCAGCAAATCTGGGGCCAACGTCCTGACTTTC
CDR3 protein: CASSKSGANVLTF

D gene: TRBD1
clone size: -
V gene: TRBV29-1
J gene: TRBJ2-7
CDR3 DNA: TGCAGCGTTGGAGGACACGGGACAGCCGGCGAGCAGTACTTC
CDR3 protein: CSVGGHGTAGEQYF

D gene: TRBD1
clone size: -
V gene: TRBV28
J gene: TRBJ2-5
CDR3 DNA: TGTGCCAGCAACAGGGGTGCCCAAGAGACCCAGTACTTC
CDR3 protein: CASNRGAQETQYF